This T cell receptor beta chain was recorded in a study of metastatic and nonmetastatic thyroid tumors. Across the study: For malignant and benign thyroid patients, tumor or nodule tissue and blood were the sources whose repertoires were compared. Findings and limits, study-wide: Significantly greater TCR beta diversity was reportedly found in malignant thyroid tumors than in benign nodules (in blood and tumor).

This clone was observed at least ten times. Its target is not known. Trimming left V 2 bases short and J 5 bases short, with 22 bases between. CDR1 SGHNT and CDR2 YYREEE come from the germline V gene (reference sequence). This CDR3 has 18 amino acids. All patients were treatment-naive before thyroid surgery. Under the authors' procedure: CDR3 was compared across clinicopathological groups, and the resulting differences were used to build a distant-metastasis classifier for papillary thyroid cancer. TCRdb reassembled clones from the PCR reads with MiXCR. TCRdb's processing, not the authors', yielded these V and J calls. The table includes more than 25,000 clones, 20% to 25% detected once.

The chain recombines TRBV5-4 with TRBJ2-2; D is unresolved. Sample: blood. The origin of this receptor is a male donor with papillary thyroid cancer or a benign thyroid nodule (not recorded which). Some clones in this sample may be carry-over from other donors' samples. CDR3 sequence reads: CASSLGSIAVPGTGELFF. CDR3 in DNA: TGTGCCAGCAGCTTAGGCTCAATAGCTGTTCCTGGGACCGGGGAGCTGTTTTTT.